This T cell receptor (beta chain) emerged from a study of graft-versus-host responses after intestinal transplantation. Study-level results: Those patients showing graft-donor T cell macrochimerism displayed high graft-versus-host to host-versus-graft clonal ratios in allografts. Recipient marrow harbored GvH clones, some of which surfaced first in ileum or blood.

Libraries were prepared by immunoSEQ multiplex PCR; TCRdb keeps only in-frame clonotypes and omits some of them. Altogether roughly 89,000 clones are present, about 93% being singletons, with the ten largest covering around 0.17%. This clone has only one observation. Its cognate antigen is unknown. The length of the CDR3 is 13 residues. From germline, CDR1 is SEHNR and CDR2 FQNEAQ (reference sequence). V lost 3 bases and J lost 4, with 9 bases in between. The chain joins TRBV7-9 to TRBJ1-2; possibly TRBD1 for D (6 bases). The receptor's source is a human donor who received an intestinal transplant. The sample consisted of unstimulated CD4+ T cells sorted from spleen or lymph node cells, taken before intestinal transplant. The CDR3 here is CASSFYRAYGYTF. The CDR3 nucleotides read TGTGCCAGCAGCTTTTACAGGGCCTATGGCTACACCTTC.